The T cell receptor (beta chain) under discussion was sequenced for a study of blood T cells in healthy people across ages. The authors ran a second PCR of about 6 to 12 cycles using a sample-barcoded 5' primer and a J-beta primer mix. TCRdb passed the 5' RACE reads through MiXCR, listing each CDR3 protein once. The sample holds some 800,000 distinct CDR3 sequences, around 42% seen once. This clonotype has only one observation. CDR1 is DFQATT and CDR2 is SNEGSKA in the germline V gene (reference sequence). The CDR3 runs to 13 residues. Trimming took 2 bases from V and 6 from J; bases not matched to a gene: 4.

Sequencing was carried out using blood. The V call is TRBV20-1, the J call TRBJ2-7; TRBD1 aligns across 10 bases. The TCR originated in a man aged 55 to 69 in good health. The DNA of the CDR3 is TGCAGTGCTAGACGGACAGGGGGAAGCGAGCAGTACTTC. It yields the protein CSARRTGGSEQYF.